The 15 T cell receptor beta chains in this list originate from one sample, sequenced in a study of CD8 T cells in ankylosing spondylitis (dated by TCRdb to the late 2010s). Preparation of the library involved 5' RACE. Sequencing was performed on an Illumina HiSeq 2500. The public reads were run again by TCRdb, first through fastp at Q25 and then through MiXCR, and only productive beta chains were kept. CDR3 protein duplicates are merged, each entry listing the most common genes and DNA. In this sample the table shows a few hundred thousand distinct CDR3 sequences, 20% to 30% of which occur a single time. The biggest ten clones account for over 0.55% of the sample. Sequenced: blood, either unsorted or a sorted T cell fraction (not recorded which). The receptor set was obtained from a male donor with ankylosing spondylitis or in good health (not recorded which).

The rearrangement uses TRBV7-9 and TRBJ2-4; possibly TRBD1 for D (5 bases). The germline V and J ends were trimmed by 2 bases and 2 bases, with 7 bases remaining between them. Germline CDR1 is SEHNR and CDR2 is FQNEAQ (reference sequence). There are 14 residues in the CDR3. CDR3 sequence: CASSLQGTKNIQYF. In DNA form, the CDR3 reads TGTGCCAGCAGCTTACAGGGTACCAAAAACATTCAGTACTTC.

The chain combines TRBV20-1 with TRBJ2-4; TRBD1 matches 8 bases. After removal of 3 bases from V and 9 bases from J, the junction contained 7 bases not matched to a gene. CDR3 size: 13 residues. Germline V lookup: CDR1 DFQATT, CDR2 SNEGSKA (reference sequence). CDR3 in DNA: TGCAGTGCTAGGTTTCAGGGGGCGAGCATTCAGTACTTC. Its protein is CSARFQGASIQYF.

Concerning this clonotype: This may be a read error, as it is one base from a much larger clone. The chain links TRBV5-1 to TRBJ1-1, with D hard to call. Between the trimmed V and J ends, which lost 6 bases and 4 bases, there was a span of 16 bases. In germline, CDR1 is SGHRS, CDR2 YFSETQ. The CDR3 has 14 amino acids. This CDR3 reads CASTSVGLTTEAFF. The CDR3 DNA sequence: TGCGCCAGCACCTCCGTCGGTCTCACCACTGAAGCTTTCTTT.

This clonotype has ten or more counts. V and J are TRBV12-3 or TRBV12-4 and TRBJ1-5; TRBD1 might be the D (5 bases). V dropped 5 bases and J dropped 9 bases, with 14 bases sitting between them. The CDR3 is 13 amino acids. CDR3: CASSEEGVGPQHF. The CDR3 coding sequence is TGTGCCAGCAGTGAAGAAGGGGTTGGGCCCCAGCATTTT.

The CDR3 sequence: CATKRQQSYNEQFF. The DNA for the CDR3 is TGTGCCACTAAAAGACAGCAGAGTTACAATGAGCAGTTCTTC. The chain links TRBV12-3 or TRBV12-4 to TRBJ2-1, with D perhaps matching TRBD1 (5 bases). The CDR3 contains 14 residues. V shed 10 bases and J shed 4 bases, with 17 bases lying between them.

This clonotype was found a few times. The chain recombines TRBV19 with TRBJ2-1, with D possibly called TRBD1 or TRBD2 (5 bases each). Per the germline V gene, CDR1 is LNHDA and CDR2 is SQIVND (reference sequence). V lost 4 bases and J lost 5, with 15 bases in between. CDR3 length: 15 amino acids. This chain's CDR3 is CASSTWDPRNNEQFF. The DNA for the CDR3 is TGTGCCAGTAGTACCTGGGACCCCAGGAACAATGAGCAGTTCTTC.

This clonotype was recorded many times. This chain links TRBV20-1 with TRBJ2-1; D might be TRBD1 or TRBD2, each matching 6 bases. Germline values: CDR1 DFQATT, CDR2 SNEGSKA (reference sequence). The CDR3 covers 14 residues. The V gene lost 2 bases and the J gene lost 7 bases, with 15 bases spanning the gap. This chain's CDR3 is CSARLGGRGNEQFF. CDR3 nucleotides: TGCAGTGCTAGACTGGGGGGCCGCGGGAATGAGCAGTTCTTC.

This clonotype was seen a few times. The chain combines TRBV20-1 with TRBJ2-7, with D unclear. The V and J ends lost 6 bases and 3 bases respectively, with 12 bases between them. The CDR3 is 12 amino acids. CDR1 and CDR2 from the germline V gene are DFQATT and SNEGSKA (reference sequence). CDR3 coding DNA: TGCAGTGCCCGGACCGAGCACTACGAGCAGTACTTC. Translated: CSARTEHYEQYF.

J is TRBJ2-7 and V is TRBV6-6; D gene unclear. In germline, CDR1 is MNHNY, CDR2 SVGAGI (reference sequence). The CDR3 is 12 amino acids. V was shortened by 4 bases and J by 3 bases, with 7 bases between the two germline ends. CDR3 nucleotide sequence: TGTGCCAGCAGTTCCGACGGCTACGAGCAGTACTTC. It translates to CASSSDGYEQYF.

The CDR3 region has the DNA TGTGCCACCAGTGATTTAGGACAGGGTAGCGATACGCAGTATTTT. It is translated as CATSDLGQGSDTQYF. The chain couples TRBV24-1 to TRBJ2-3; 8 nucleotides match TRBD1. With 1 base clipped from V and 6 bases from J, the junction kept 5 bases outside the gene matches. CDR3 length: 15 residues. Germline V CDR1 and CDR2: KGHDR, SFDVKD.

This clonotype turned up a few times. The chain joins TRBV11-2 to TRBJ2-5; D gene ambiguous. Trimming took off 2 bases at V and 7 bases at J, with 5 bases between the two ends. The CDR3 is 11 amino acids. Germline CDR1 and CDR2: SGHAT and FQNNGV. Here the CDR3 reads CASSLLGTQYF. CDR3 nucleotide sequence: TGTGCCAGCAGCTTACTCGGGACCCAGTACTTC. The whole variable domain, filled in from reference TRBV11-2 and TRBJ2-5, reads EAGVAQSPRYKIIEKRQSVAFWCNPISGHATLYWYQQILGQGPKLLIQFQNNGVVDDSQLPKDRFSAERLKGVDSTLKIQPAKLEDSAVYLCASSLLGTQYFGPGTRLLVL.

This clonotype came up a few times. The V gene is TRBV10-3, the J gene TRBJ1-1; D is perhaps TRBD1 (5 bases). The germline gives CDR1 ENHRY, CDR2 SYGVKD. The CDR3 sequence is 14 residues long. Trimming removed 3 bases at V and 0 bases at J, with 8 bases between. CDR3 bases: TGTGCCATCAGTGACAGGGAGTTGAACACTGAAGCTTTCTTT. It encodes CAISDRELNTEAFF.

This clonotype was seen at least ten times. The J gene is TRBJ2-7, the V gene TRBV27; the match to TRBD1 covers 9 bases. Germline V gene lookup returns CDR1 MNHEY and CDR2 SMNVEV (reference sequence). V trimming: 2 bases; J trimming: 7 bases; junction bases outside the gene matches: 9. The CDR3 runs 15 residues. CDR3 amino acids: CASSLGGTGHREQYF. CDR3 in DNA: TGTGCCAGCAGTTTAGGCGGGACAGGGCATAGGGAGCAGTACTTC.

This clonotype has ten or more counts. The J gene is TRBJ2-7, the V gene TRBV20-1; D might be TRBD1 (6 bases). The CDR3 runs 12 residues. Germline values: CDR1 DFQATT, CDR2 SNEGSKA (reference sequence). For the CDR3, the DNA is TGCACCCTCACTCGGACAGCCTACGAGCAGTACTTC. Amino acid sequence: CTLTRTAYEQYF.

The rearrangement links TRBV20-1 to TRBJ2-1; 8 bases match TRBD1. CDR3 length equals 16 residues. Unmatched junction bases numbered 7, after V lost 1 base and J lost 2 bases. Germline CDR1 DFQATT, CDR2 SNEGSKA (reference sequence). CDR3 amino acids: CSARVTGQGTYNEQFF. The CDR3, as DNA: TGCAGTGCTAGAGTTACCGGACAGGGTACCTACAATGAGCAGTTCTTC.